The 28 T cell receptor beta chains listed next were all sequenced from one sample in a study of shared clonotypes between healthy human individuals (TCRdb year 2020). Library method: the immunoSEQ multiplex PCR assay. TCRdb carries this immuneACCESS record with in-frame sequences only. Its versions omit some clonotypes, under half of them owing to an unresolved V gene in the studies checked, with the rest unexplained. The sample table holds around 600,000 clones, of which about 95% were seen once. Together, the top ten hold approximately 0.11% of the sample. CD8 naive samples consisted of CD45RO-negative cells that were positively selected for CCR7, yielding a CD45RA+CCR7+ population without TemRA cells. The sequencing input was naive CD8+ T cells sorted from blood. The cell subset or site tag for this specimen amounts to: CD45RA+CCR7+. These receptors originate from a woman aged 30 to 39 in good health.

V gene TRBV28 combines with J gene TRBJ1-5; D might be TRBD1 (6 bases). V lost 6 bases and J 0 bases, leaving 9 bases between the germline ends. This CDR3 has 14 amino acids. The germline gives CDR1 MDHEN, CDR2 SYDVKM. CDR3 protein: CASSRDISNQPQHF. As DNA, the CDR3 is TGTGCCAGCAGCCGGGACATTAGCAATCAGCCCCAGCATTTT.

The CDR3 spells CASSSPPVNIQYF. The DNA of the CDR3 is TGTGCCAGCAGCTCACCCCCCGTAAACATTCAGTACTTC. The rearrangement uses TRBV7-9 and TRBJ2-4; D is unclear. The CDR3 is made up of 13 amino acids. The V end lost 4 bases, the J end lost 6 bases, and 10 bases lay between the germline ends. Per germline, CDR1 SEHNR and CDR2 FQNEAQ (reference sequence).

This chain uses TRBV5-3 with TRBJ2-7, with D hard to call. TRBV5-3 is an open reading frame whose function is uncertain. The CDR3 loop spans 13 amino acids. With 4 bases removed from V and 0 bases from J, the gap between germline ends came to 8 bases. CDR3 loop: CARSPCDSYEQYF. The CDR3, as DNA: TGTGCCAGAAGCCCCTGCGACTCCTACGAGCAGTACTTC.

This clone was observed once. The chain couples TRBV9 to TRBJ1-1; D remains unclear. CDR1 and CDR2 (germline): SGDLS, YYNGEE. The V and J ends lost 3 bases and 3 bases respectively, with 9 bases between them. The CDR3 extends over 13 amino acids. CDR3 DNA sequence: TGTGCCAGCAGCGGTTCGATGTACACTGAAGCTTTCTTT. Amino acids: CASSGSMYTEAFF.

In its sample, this clone was seen once. The gene calls are TRBV6-1 and TRBJ1-3; D is perhaps TRBD1 (6 bases). CDR3 length: 16 amino acids. Germline CDR1 is MNHNS and CDR2 is SASEGT. Trimming stripped 2 bases from V and 5 bases from J, with 16 bases between. The CDR3 is CASSEWFNRARNTIYF. The CDR3 DNA is TGTGCCAGCAGTGAATGGTTTAACAGGGCCAGAAACACCATATATTTT.

The rearrangement joins TRBV7-9 to TRBJ2-5; TRBD1 agrees at 11 bases. The J call is doubtful: the DNA matches TRBJ2-7 better. The CDR3 length is 15 residues. Germline values: CDR1 SEHNR, CDR2 FQNEAQ (reference sequence). This CDR3 is CASSTADRGHYEQYF. CDR3 DNA: TGTGCCAGCAGCACCGCGGACAGGGGGCACTACGAGCAGTACTTC.

The rearrangement links TRBV29-1 to TRBJ2-7; D is possibly TRBD2 (6 bases). Trimming removed 6 bases from V and 1 base from J, with 22 bases in between. Germline loops: CDR1 SQVTM, CDR2 ANQGSEA. The CDR3 is made up of 16 amino acids. The CDR3, as DNA: TGCAGCGTAGGTGGAACCCTGGAGGGCTTATCCTACGAGCAGTACTTC. It is translated as CSVGGTLEGLSYEQYF.

CDR3 amino acids: CASSPSGGYGELFF. CDR3 bases: TGTGCCAGCAGTCCCTCGGGAGGGTACGGGGAGCTGTTTTTT. J is TRBJ2-2 and V is TRBV27; 8 bases agree with TRBD2. The ends lost 5 bases at V and 7 bases at J; junction bases unmatched: 6. Germline loops: CDR1 MNHEY, CDR2 SMNVEV (reference sequence). CDR3 length: 14 residues.

CDR3 DNA: TGTGCCAGCAGTTTAACGGTTGGAAACACCATATATTTT. Its protein is CASSLTVGNTIYF. This chain links TRBV28 with TRBJ1-3; D call uncertain. From germline, CDR1 is MDHEN and CDR2 SYDVKM. Trimming removed 2 bases at V and 3 bases at J, with 5 bases between. The CDR3 totals 13 residues. Drawing the rest from reference TRBV28 and TRBJ1-3, the complete variable domain is DVKVTQSSRYLVKRTGEKVFLECVQDMDHENMFWYRQDPGLGLRLIYFSYDVKMKEKGDIPEGYSVSREKKERFSLILESASTNQTSMYLCASSLTVGNTIYFGEGSWLTVV.

This clone was seen just once. V and J are TRBV27 and TRBJ2-7; 7 bases fit TRBD1. The V gene's germline CDR1 is MNHEY and CDR2 SMNVEV (reference sequence). Losses at the gene ends were 7 bases for V and 4 bases for J; bases not matched to a gene: 7. This CDR3 has 13 residues. CDR3 coding DNA: TGTGCCAGCAAACTGGGGACAGCGTACGAGCAGTACTTC. Protein product: CASKLGTAYEQYF.

The V and J genes are TRBV28 and TRBJ2-1, with D possibly being TRBD1 (6 bases). Germline V gene lookup returns CDR1 MDHEN and CDR2 SYDVKM. V was shortened by 3 bases and J by 7 bases, with 25 bases between the two germline ends. CDR3 length equals 18 residues. CDR3 DNA sequence: TGTGCCAGCAGTTTTAGGCAGACACTGGACAGTTTTTTGAATGAGCAGTTCTTC. It yields the protein CASSFRQTLDSFLNEQFF.

V is TRBV7-6 and J is TRBJ1-6; 8 nucleotides line up with TRBD1. The CDR3 sequence is 16 residues long. Trimming cost V 2 bases and J 10 bases; bases outside gene matches: 10. The germline V gene has CDR1 SGHVS and CDR2 FNYEAQ. CDR3 residues: CASSLSRGQGGSPLHF. In nucleotides, the CDR3 is TGTGCCAGCAGCTTAAGTAGAGGACAGGGAGGATCACCCCTCCACTTT.

V and J are TRBV9 and TRBJ2-5; 7 nucleotides line up with TRBD2. The germline CDR1 and CDR2 sequences are SGDLS and YYNGEE. CDR3 length: 14 residues. V gave up 4 bases and J gave up 5 bases; unmatched junction bases: 8. The CDR3 loop reads CASSPAGSTETQYF. The CDR3 nucleotides are TGTGCCAGCAGCCCAGCGGGATCGACGGAGACCCAGTACTTC.

This chain uses TRBV4-1 with TRBJ2-7; the match to TRBD1 covers 10 bases. V lost 3 bases to trimming and J lost 3 bases; unmatched junction nucleotides: 11. CDR1 is MGHRA, CDR2 YSYEKL, per germline. This CDR3 contains 17 residues. Here the CDR3 DNA reads TGCGCCAGCAGCCAGACTGACGACGGGGACAGGGGCTACGAGCAGTACTTC. Protein sequence: CASSQTDDGDRGYEQYF.

V usage is TRBV7-8 and J usage is TRBJ2-7; D ambiguous. Between the trimmed V and J ends, which lost 1 base and 3 bases, there was a span of 10 bases. From germline, CDR1 is SGHVS and CDR2 FQNEAQ. This CDR3 is 14 amino acids long. The CDR3 DNA follows: TGTGCCAGCAGCTTAGGCGTCGGGTTCTACGAGCAGTACTTC. It is translated as CASSLGVGFYEQYF.

The V and J genes are TRBV28 and TRBJ2-1, with TRBD2 matching over 8 bases. The germline CDR1 and CDR2 sequences are MDHEN and SYDVKM. This CDR3 is built from 15 residues. V lost 6 bases to trimming and J lost 3 bases; unmatched junction nucleotides: 7. CDR3 in DNA: TGTGCCAGCAGGCCTGGGACTAGTTTCTACAATGAGCAGTTCTTC. This sequence encodes CASRPGTSFYNEQFF.

This clone has just a few counts. The chain employs TRBV27 and TRBJ1-5, with D uncertain. The germline gives CDR1 MNHEY, CDR2 SMNVEV (reference sequence). This CDR3 comprises 13 residues. Trimming stripped 4 bases from V and 0 bases from J, with 4 bases between. The CDR3 sequence is CASSSYSNQPQHF. The CDR3 region has the DNA TGTGCCAGCAGTTCCTATAGCAATCAGCCCCAGCATTTT.

The chain has TRBV7-8 and TRBJ1-1; no reliable D call. The germline gives CDR1 SGHVS, CDR2 FQNEAQ. Trimming pared 5 bases from V and 0 bases from J, leaving 13 bases between. CDR3 length equals 15 residues. The CDR3 nucleotides are TGTGCCAGCAGCCCCACCTCGGGCATGAACACTGAAGCTTTCTTT. The encoded protein is CASSPTSGMNTEAFF. Using reference TRBV7-8 and TRBJ1-1 for the parts outside the CDR3, the full variable domain is GAGVSQSPRYKVAKRGQDVALRCDPISGHVSLFWYQQALGQGPEFLTYFQNEAQLDKSGLPSDRFFAERPEGSVSTLKIQRTQQEDSAVYLCASSPTSGMNTEAFFGQGTRLTVV.

This chain links TRBV7-9 with TRBJ2-7; 7 nucleotides agree with TRBD1. This CDR3 is 16 amino acids long. The germline V gene encodes CDR1 SEHNR and CDR2 FQNEAQ (reference sequence). V trimming: 5 bases; J trimming: 0 bases; junction bases outside the gene matches: 10. DNA for the CDR3: TGTGCCAGCAGCCCAGGAAGTGACAGGGCCTCCTACGAGCAGTACTTC. This encodes CASSPGSDRASYEQYF.

This clone showed up just once. The chain links TRBV27 to TRBJ1-1; no reliable D call. The CDR3 is 13 amino acids. The germline V gene has CDR1 MNHEY and CDR2 SMNVEV (reference sequence). V lost 5 bases and J lost 4, with 11 bases in between. CDR3 sequence (DNA): TGTGCCAGCAGTCCAATTTCACTCACTGAAGCTTTCTTT. Translation: CASSPISLTEAFF.

The CDR3 sequence: CASRGLDEQYF. The CDR3, as DNA: TGTGCCAGCCGCGGCCTCGACGAGCAGTACTTC. The chain links TRBV11-1 to TRBJ2-7, with D unclear. Germline V gene data show CDR1 as SGHAT and CDR2 as FQDESV (reference sequence). The CDR3 spans 11 residues. Trimming took 8 bases from V and 5 from J, leaving 10 bases between them.

The rearrangement joins TRBV9 to TRBJ2-3; D is possibly TRBD2 (6 bases). CDR1 is SGDLS and CDR2 is YYNGEE in the germline V gene. Between the trimmed V and J ends, which lost 0 bases and 2 bases, there was a span of 19 bases. CDR3 length equals 18 residues. Written as DNA, the CDR3 is TGTGCCAGCAGCGTAGTTGAAGTGGGTCCGGGGGACACAGATACGCAGTATTTT. Translating gives CASSVVEVGPGDTDTQYF.

This clone appeared once. The chain carries TRBV15 and TRBJ1-1; D perhaps matches TRBD1 (6 bases). Looked up from germline, CDR1 is LNHNV and CDR2 is YYDKDF (reference sequence). This CDR3 has 14 residues. V was shortened by 3 bases and J by 3 bases, with 11 bases between the two germline ends. The CDR3 region has the DNA TGTGCCACCAGCAGTAGGGGGGCGGACACTGAAGCTTTCTTT. Its protein product is CATSSRGADTEAFF.

This chain links TRBV7-9 with TRBJ2-1, with D possibly being TRBD2 (6 bases). V lost 5 bases, J lost 3 bases, and 14 bases lay in between. This CDR3 region has 15 residues. Germline V gene sequence: CDR1 SEHNR, CDR2 FQNEAQ (reference sequence). In nucleotides, the CDR3 is TGTGCCAGCAGCCCTACGACTAGTAACTACAATGAGCAGTTCTTC. Protein sequence: CASSPTTSNYNEQFF.

The chain combines TRBV2 with TRBJ2-6, with D perhaps matching TRBD1 (6 bases). Germline CDR1 is SNHLY and CDR2 is FYNNEI. Trimming stripped 8 bases from V and 0 bases from J, with 23 bases between. This CDR3 comprises 19 residues. CDR3 sequence reads: CASARRTGPITSGANVLTF. The CDR3 bases are TGTGCCAGCGCGAGACGAACAGGGCCTATTACCTCTGGGGCCAACGTCCTGACTTTC.

The gene calls are TRBV5-1 and TRBJ2-7; TRBD2 aligns across 7 bases. Trimming at V came to 4 bases and at J to 5 bases, leaving 12 bases not matched to a gene. Germline assignment: CDR1 SGHRS and CDR2 YFSETQ. The CDR3 runs to 15 residues. In nucleotides, the CDR3 is TGCGCCAGCAGCCCAAGACTAGCCCCCTTGGACGAGCAGTACTTC. Translated, it gives CASSPRLAPLDEQYF. Drawing the rest from reference TRBV5-1 and TRBJ2-7, the complete variable domain is KAGVTQTPRYLIKTRGQQVTLSCSPISGHRSVSWYQQTPGQGLQFLFEYFSETQRNKGNFPGRFSGRQFSNSRSEMNVSTLELGDSALYLCASSPRLAPLDEQYFGPGTRLTVT.

The chain joins TRBV27 to TRBJ2-7; 11 bases fit TRBD2. Germline CDR1 reads MNHEY; CDR2 reads SMNVEV (reference sequence). This CDR3 comprises 12 residues. V trimming: 2 bases; J trimming: 11 bases; junction bases outside the gene matches: 2. CDR3 protein: CASSLGSGGEYF. The CDR3 DNA reads TGTGCCAGCAGTTTAGGTAGCGGGGGGGAGTACTTC.

The V gene is TRBV10-3, the J gene TRBJ2-5; D call uncertain. The CDR3 is 14 amino acids. The V gene's germline CDR1 is ENHRY and CDR2 SYGVKD. V gave up 0 bases and J gave up 2 bases, with 7 bases separating them. CDR3 region: CAISESSLQETQYF. The CDR3 nucleotides read TGTGCCATCAGTGAGTCCAGTCTTCAAGAGACCCAGTACTTC.